This is a list of T cell receptor beta chains from one sample in a study of shared clonotypes between healthy human individuals. Method: immunoSEQ multiplex PCR; TCRdb's copy keeps in-frame clones and lacks some. The sample has about a million clones; approximately 77% are singletons. What was sequenced was memory CD4+ T cells from PBMCs. Source of these receptors: a man aged 18 to 29 in good health. Some clones in this sample may be carry-over from other donors' samples. Both conserved end residues are part of each CDR3. Each record gives: J gene, V gene, CDR3 protein.

>TRBJ1-5|TRBV28
CASSLTGQGNQPQHF
>TRBJ1-1|TRBV11-3
CASGTGRYTEAFF
>TRBJ2-7|TRBV28
CASSSTGTETLYEQYF
>TRBJ2-5|TRBV28
CASRLRLAISQETQYF
>TRBJ1-4|TRBV7-9
CASSSGGEGKLFF
>TRBJ2-1|TRBV7-3
CASSPAGARSYNEQFF
>TRBJ2-2|TRBV4-1
CASSQVPGALGTGELFF
>TRBJ1-2|TRBV27
CASSFGSGQGYNYGYTF
>TRBJ2-5|TRBV30
CAWSVGGTQETQYF
>TRBJ1-1|TRBV18
CASSPLDRDTEAFF
>TRBJ1-1|TRBV4-1
CASSQERNRGNTEAFF
>TRBJ2-7|TRBV7-2
CASSSGTSVGEQYF
>TRBJ1-3|TRBV6-5
CASSYSNGAGNTIYF
>TRBJ2-1|TRBV5-1
CASSLTPSVEQFF
>TRBJ2-2|TRBV9
CASSTRDRDTGELFF
>TRBJ1-1|TRBV5-8
CASSAGWNTEAFF
>TRBJ1-1|TRBV5-1
CASSLGAVLREAFF
>TRBJ1-4|TRBV6-6
CASSQQGGNEKLFF
>TRBJ2-7|TRBV6-5
CASSYSSRGSYEQYF
>TRBJ1-3|TRBV4-1
CASSQEWEGAGNTIYF
>TRBJ1-3|TRBV29-1
CSVNLQGGNTIYF
>TRBJ2-3|TRBV4-3
CASSQDWTDTQYF
>TRBJ1-1|TRBV7-2
CASSLLGGVAFF
>TRBJ2-3|TRBV5-1
CASSLWGRAGTDTQYF
>TRBJ2-6|TRBV2
CASSERSGANVLTF
>TRBJ2-1|TRBV7-3
CASSPKGGSYNEQFF
>TRBJ2-7|TRBV18
CASSLGQISYEQYF
>TRBJ1-2|TRBV6-5
CASRMGPSSGYTF
>TRBJ2-4|TRBV28
CASSGSLAGLKNIQYF
>TRBJ1-1|TRBV28
CASSPPHSMNTEAFF
>TRBJ1-3|TRBV5-1
CASGGGSSGNTIYF
>TRBJ2-7|TRBV5-4
CASSVPGTAPGEQYF
>TRBJ1-5|TRBV4-2
CASSQVYGTGDLFQPQHF
>TRBJ1-5|TRBV5-8
CASSGEGRSNQPQHF
>TRBJ1-2|TRBV9
CASSPGQIYGYTF
>TRBJ1-4|TRBV28
CASHQTGLGEKLFF
>TRBJ2-1|TRBV28
CASSSTGVEQFF
>TRBJ2-4|TRBV21-1
CARDTFTLLAKNIQYF
>TRBJ1-1|TRBV4-1
CASSQVPVNTEAFF
>TRBJ2-1|TRBV18
CASSWGGTGGNYNEQFF
>TRBJ2-3|TRBV30
CAWSVWGQGTDTQYF
>TRBJ2-5|TRBV19
CASSIRWTRGETQYF
>TRBJ2-5|TRBV30
CAWIGDQETQYF
>TRBJ2-2|TRBV15
CATSMANTGELFF
>TRBJ1-6|TRBV5-1
CASSLVQGSDSPLHF
>TRBJ2-1|TRBV7-2
CASSLAREDFEQFF
>TRBJ1-1|TRBV5-1
CASSLEGQGALTEAFF
>TRBJ1-2|TRBV9
CASSVGSLGTPYGYTF
>TRBJ2-7|TRBV11-1
CASSAGLAGRGDEQYF
>TRBJ2-3|TRBV18
CASSLRHISADTQYF